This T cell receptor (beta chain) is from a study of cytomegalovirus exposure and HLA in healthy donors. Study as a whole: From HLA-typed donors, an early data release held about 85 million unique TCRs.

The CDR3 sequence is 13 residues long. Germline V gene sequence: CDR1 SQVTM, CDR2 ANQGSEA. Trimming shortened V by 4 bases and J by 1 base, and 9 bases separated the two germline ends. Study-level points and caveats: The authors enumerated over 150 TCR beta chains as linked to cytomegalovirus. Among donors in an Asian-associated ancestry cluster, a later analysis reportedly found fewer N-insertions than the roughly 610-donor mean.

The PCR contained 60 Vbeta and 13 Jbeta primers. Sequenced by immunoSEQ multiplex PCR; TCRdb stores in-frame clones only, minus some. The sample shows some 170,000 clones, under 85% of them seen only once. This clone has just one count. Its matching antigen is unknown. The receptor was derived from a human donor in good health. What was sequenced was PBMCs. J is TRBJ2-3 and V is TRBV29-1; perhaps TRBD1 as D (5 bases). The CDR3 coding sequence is TGCAGCGTTGTTTGGGGCCGCACAGATACGCAGTATTTT. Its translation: CSVVWGRTDTQYF.